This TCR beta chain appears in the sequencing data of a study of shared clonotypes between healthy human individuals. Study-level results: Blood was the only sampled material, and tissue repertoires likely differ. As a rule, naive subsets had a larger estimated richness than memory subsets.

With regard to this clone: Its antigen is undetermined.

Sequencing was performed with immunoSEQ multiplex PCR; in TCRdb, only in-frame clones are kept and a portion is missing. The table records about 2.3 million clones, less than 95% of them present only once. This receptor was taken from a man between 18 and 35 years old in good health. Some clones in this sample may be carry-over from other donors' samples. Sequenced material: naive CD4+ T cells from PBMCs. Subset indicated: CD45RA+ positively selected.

Here the CDR3 reads CASSSPGNTIYF. CDR3 DNA sequence: TGCGCCAGCAGCTCACCTGGAAACACCATATATTTT. The gene calls are TRBV5-1 and TRBJ1-3; no definite D call. CDR1 SGHRS and CDR2 YFSETQ come from the germline V gene. The CDR3 consists of 12 residues. The V gene lost 3 bases and the J gene lost 2 bases, with 3 bases spanning the gap.